This T cell receptor beta chain was identified during a study of memory CD4+ T cells and cytomegalovirus serostatus (dated by TCRdb to about 2019). Describing the broader study: The 33 healthy Belgian adults in the cohort included 9 who were CMV seropositive and roughly 25 who were CMV seronegative. The study sequenced CD4+ memory TCRbeta repertoires of a Belgian cohort with known cytomegalovirus serostatus to replicate a published TCR-based CMV serostatus classifier. Study-wide findings and limitations: On the Belgian cohort, the classifier built on the original framework reached a median bootstrapped AUC of nearly 0.96, with a 95% CI of 0.76-1.00. Only CD4+CD45RO+ memory cells were sequenced, in contrast to the original study, which included naive and memory CD4+ and CD8+ populations. For predicting CMV serostatus, the median bootstrapped AUC was roughly 0.95 using the original framework and over 0.9 using a US-trained random forest. Among the 160 or so previously reported CMV-associated TCRbeta sequences, some 69 showed up in the CD4+ memory repertoires, with each one found in between one and five individuals. The results were interpreted as suggesting that the CMV-associated TCR signature is mostly present in the CD4+ memory repertoire.

The Quick-DNA Microprep Kit was used to extract genomic DNA from the sorted cells. Amplification of TCRbeta DNA was done with the immunoSEQ hsTCRbeta kit, following the protocol from the manufacturer. TCRbeta libraries were sequenced on an Illumina MiSeq instrument. Regarding the original processing steps: After out-of-frame sequences were removed, 2,204,828 distinct TCRbeta sequences remained, averaging approximately 72,000 per individual. Two values were used to score each individual: the count of 150 to 200 previously reported CMV-associated TCRbeta sequences and the total count of productive distinct TCRbeta sequences. A beta-binomial model was reimplemented in Python, and random forests from scikit-learn, run with default parameters, were trained on data from the US cohort. On the Belgian cohort, classifier performance was reported as the median AUC, along with percentile confidence intervals, across 10,000 bootstrap iterations. What TCRdb holds here is the immuneACCESS table cut down to in-frame rearrangements. Part of the clones is not present; checked against another copy, under half of the missing clones reflect an unresolved V gene, and the others are unexplained. D and trimming come from the DNA, and the V and J calls and clone size come from that table. This sample lists about 58,000 clones; around 82% were detected once. Roughly 0.5% of the sample is in the top ten clones.

Reading the germline V gene gives CDR1 MNHEY and CDR2 SVGAGI. Its CDR3 holds 16 amino acids, cysteine through phenylalanine. Only CDR3 DNA is held: 48 bases, read in frame from base 1. V is cut by 2 bases and J by 0 bases, and the space between the germline ends is 11 bases. A FACSAria II was used to sort memory CD4+ T cells, defined as single viable CD3+CD4+CD8-CD45RO+ cells. To determine CMV serostatus, a Roche Elecsys assay was used that detects serum IgG against CMV pp150, pp28, p38 and p52. After the samples were thawed, total CD4+ T cells were enriched through positive selection using CD4 magnetic microbeads. The samples came from a different study that was designed specifically to examine the CD4+ T cell memory repertoire. Peripheral blood mononuclear cells were isolated and cryopreserved according to standard operating procedures, and serum was stored at -80 degrees C. CD3-PerCP (BW264/56), CD4-APC (RPA-T4), CD45RO-PE (UCHT1) and CD8-Pacific Orange (3B5) antibodies were used for staining, and non-viable cells were excluded with Sytox blue.

Notes on this clone: Its specific antigen is unknown. Qualities for individual bases were not recorded, and no much larger clone is one base off.

This receptor was taken from an adult in good health and CMV-seronegative. Some clones in this sample may be carry-over from other donors' samples. The V gene is TRBV6-5 and the J gene is TRBJ1-3; no confident D gene assignment can be made. The sequencing sample was made of memory CD4+ T cells from blood. This receptor carries the CDR3 CASSYSSGLSGNTIYF. The DNA sequence is TGTGCCAGCAGTTACAGCAGCGGCCTCTCTGGAAACACCATATATTTT.